This entry features one T cell receptor (beta chain) sequence. The antigen remains unidentified. The data belong to a study of shared clonotypes between healthy human individuals. Study-level findings and limits: Only blood was sampled, and tissue TCR repertoires likely differ from blood ones. Donor clonotype sharing was expected to depend on sequencing depth.

Donors comprised healthy HIV-negative adults lacking recent acute infections or vaccinations. Genomic DNA, for the unsorted samples, came from about 90 million PBMCs. Sequenced by immunoSEQ multiplex PCR; TCRdb stores in-frame clones only, minus some. The data contain about 490,000 clones, 70% to 80% of them seen just once; the ten biggest clones take up roughly 12%. Germline-derived CDR1 and CDR2 are GTSNPN and SVGIG (reference sequence). This CDR3 is 13 amino acids long. V was trimmed by 4 bases and J by 4 bases, leaving 12 bases between them. Sequencing used PBMCs. The origin of this receptor is a woman between 35 and 50 years old in good health. Some clones in this sample may be carry-over from other donors' samples. The chain has TRBV30 and TRBJ2-3; weak D call: TRBD1 (6 bases). CDR3 in amino acids: CAWTKGVSDTQYF. CDR3 nucleotides: TGTGCCTGGACCAAGGGGGTATCAGATACGCAGTATTTT.